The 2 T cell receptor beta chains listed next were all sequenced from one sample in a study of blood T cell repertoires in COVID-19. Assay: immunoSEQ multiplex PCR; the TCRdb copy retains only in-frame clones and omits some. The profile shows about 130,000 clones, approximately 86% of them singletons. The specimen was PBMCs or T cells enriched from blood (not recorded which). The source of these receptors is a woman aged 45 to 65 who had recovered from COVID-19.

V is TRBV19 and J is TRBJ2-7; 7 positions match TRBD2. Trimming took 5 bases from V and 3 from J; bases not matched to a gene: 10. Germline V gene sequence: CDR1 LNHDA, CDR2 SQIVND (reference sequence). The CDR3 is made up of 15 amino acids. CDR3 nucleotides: TGTGCCAGTAGTTGGGGGGGAGGGGACGGCTACGAGCAGTACTTC. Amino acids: CASSWGGGDGYEQYF.

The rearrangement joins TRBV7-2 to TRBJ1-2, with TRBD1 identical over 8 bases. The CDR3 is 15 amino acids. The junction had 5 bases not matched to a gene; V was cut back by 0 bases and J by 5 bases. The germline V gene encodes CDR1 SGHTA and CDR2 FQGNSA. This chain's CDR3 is CASSLAQGARYGYTF. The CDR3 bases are TGTGCCAGCAGCTTAGCGCAGGGGGCTAGGTATGGCTACACCTTC. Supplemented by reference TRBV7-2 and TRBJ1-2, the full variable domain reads GAGVSQSPSNKVTEKGKDVELRCDPISGHTALYWYRQSLGQGLEFLIYFQGNSAPDKSGLPSDRFSAERTGGSVSTLTIQRTQQEDSAVYLCASSLAQGARYGYTFGSGTRLTVV.